Listed below are T cell receptor beta chains from one sample, sequenced in a study of blood T cell repertoires in COVID-19. Profiled with immunoSEQ multiplex PCR; TCRdb holds only in-frame clones, not every one. The table has 150,000 to 200,000 clones, about 81% seen once; the top ten hold roughly 9.6%. Sequenced material: peripheral blood. The receptors were sampled from a man aged 60 to 75 with active or convalescent COVID-19. The CDR3 runs from the conserved cysteine through the conserved F or W. Each record gives: J gene, D gene, V gene, clone size, CDR3 length, CDR3 protein, CDR3 DNA. The D gene is left open where the match is weak. The size of a clone is reported for some rows only, either as once, few or many, or as a class for expanded clones.

TRBJ1-2 . TRBV5-5 . 12 CASSLDSYGYTF TGTGCCAGCAGCTTGGACAGCTACGGCTACACCTTC
TRBJ1-1 . TRBV21-1 . 16 CASSTHRGSMNTEAFF TGTGCCAGCAGCACCCACAGGGGATCCATGAACACTGAAGCTTTCTTT
TRBJ1-2 TRBD1 TRBV24-1 . 17 CATSDPHGTGGNYGYTF TGTGCCACCAGTGATCCCCACGGGACAGGGGGCAACTATGGCTACACCTTC
TRBJ2-7 . TRBV5-6 . 12 CASSTGSWEQYF TGTGCCAGCAGTACAGGGTCTTGGGAGCAGTACTTC
TRBJ2-5 . TRBV5-1 . 15 CASSRGGGGGETQYF TGCGCCAGCTCGAGGGGGGGCGGAGGAGGAGAGACCCAGTACTTC
TRBJ2-3 TRBD2 TRBV11-2 . 15 CASSLGTSGTDTQYF TGTGCCAGCAGCTTAGGGACTAGCGGCACAGATACGCAGTATTTT
TRBJ1-6 . TRBV28 few 15 CASSPPDSYNSPLHF TGTGCCAGCAGCCCACCCGACAGCTATAATTCACCCCTCCACTTT
TRBJ1-2 . TRBV6-2/TRBV6-3 few 17 CASSYSASGTMDYGYTF TGTGCCAGCAGTTACTCGGCATCTGGGACTATGGACTATGGCTACACCTTC
TRBJ2-7 TRBD2 TRBV23-1 . 16 CASSHPDTTSGISQYF TGCGCCAGCAGTCATCCAGACACGACTAGCGGCATTAGTCAGTACTTC
TRBJ2-7 TRBD1 TRBV2 . 14 CASSSDRVRNEQYF TGTGCCAGCAGCTCCGACAGGGTTAGGAACGAGCAGTACTTC
TRBJ1-2 . TRBV11-2 . 13 CASSLGKGRGYTF TGTGCCAGCAGCTTAGGTAAGGGGCGAGGCTACACCTTC
TRBJ1-5 TRBD1 TRBV7-9 few 15 CASSPGTASNQPQHF TGTGCCAGCAGCCCCGGGACAGCGAGCAATCAGCCCCAGCATTTT
TRBJ2-5 . TRBV6-6 few 15 CASSQHLRGQETQYF TGTGCCAGCAGTCAACATTTAAGGGGCCAAGAGACCCAGTACTTC
TRBJ2-7 TRBD1 TRBV3-1/TRBV3-2 . 15 CASSQDGTGVVEQYF TGTGCCAGCAGCCAAGACGGGACAGGGGTGGTCGAGCAGTACTTC
TRBJ1-2 TRBD1 TRBV5-1 . 15 CASSFRTGSDYGYTF TGCGCCAGCAGCTTCCGGACAGGGAGTGACTATGGCTACACCTTC
TRBJ2-3 TRBD1 TRBV10-2 . 16 CASSGYRAGTGDTQYF TGCGCCAGCAGTGGCTACAGGGCGGGGACAGGAGATACGCAGTATTTT
TRBJ2-3 TRBD1 TRBV11-1 . 15 CASSSGQGGTDTQYF TGTGCCAGCAGCTCAGGACAGGGGGGCACAGATACGCAGTATTTT
TRBJ1-2 . TRBV29-1 . 12 CSALGTHHGYTF TGCAGCGCCTTAGGGACACATCATGGCTACACCTTC
TRBJ2-7 . TRBV6-6 . 12 CASTISGYEQYF TGTGCCAGCACGATTAGCGGCTACGAGCAGTACTTC
TRBJ2-7 . TRBV5-1 . 13 CASSVGAAYEQYF TGCGCCAGCAGTGTGGGAGCGGCCTACGAGCAGTACTTC
TRBJ2-2 TRBD1 TRBV3-1/TRBV3-2 . 14 CASSRTGLSGELFF TGTGCCAGCAGCCGGACAGGGTTATCCGGGGAGCTGTTTTTT
TRBJ2-2 . TRBV7-3 . 14 CASRTGPDTGELFF TGTGCCAGCCGAACAGGTCCCGACACCGGGGAGCTGTTTTTT
TRBJ2-5 TRBD1 TRBV2 . 16 CASSEAYRGDQETQYF TGTGCCAGCAGTGAAGCCTACAGGGGAGACCAAGAGACCCAGTACTTC
TRBJ1-1 . TRBV6-1 . 13 CASSENGDTEAFF TGTGCCAGCAGTGAAAACGGGGATACTGAAGCTTTCTTT
TRBJ2-6 . TRBV6-2/TRBV6-3 . 15 CASSYLGLGANVLTF TGTGCCAGCAGTTACTTGGGGCTAGGGGCCAACGTCCTGACTTTC
TRBJ1-1 . TRBV3-1/TRBV3-2 . 13 CASSLTEDTEAFF TGTGCCAGCAGCCTGACTGAGGACACTGAAGCTTTCTTT
TRBJ1-5 . TRBV27 . 14 CASSLTAHNQPQHF TGTGCCAGCAGCCTGACAGCTCACAATCAGCCCCAGCATTTT
TRBJ1-2 . TRBV7-2 . 16 CASSQDSTAPTYGYTF TGTGCCAGCAGCCAGGACAGTACCGCTCCGACCTATGGCTACACCTTC
TRBJ1-1 . TRBV5-3 . 16 CARSFSQGGFGTEAFF TGTGCCAGAAGCTTTTCCCAGGGTGGGTTTGGCACTGAAGCTTTCTTT
TRBJ2-2 TRBD2 TRBV28 . 17 CASSSAGGGVNTGELFF TGTGCCAGCAGTTCTGCGGGAGGCGGGGTGAACACCGGGGAGCTGTTTTTT
TRBJ1-2 TRBD1 TRBV25-1 . 12 CASSRTGHGYTF TGTGCCAGCAGCCGGACAGGGCATGGCTACACCTTC
TRBJ1-6 . TRBV7-2 once 15 CASSALQGAASPLHF TGTGCCAGCAGCGCCCTTCAAGGGGCGGCTTCACCCCTCCACTTT
TRBJ1-2 TRBD1 TRBV10-2 . 13 CASSDRGNYGYTF TGCGCCAGCAGCGACAGGGGAAACTATGGCTACACCTTC
TRBJ2-7 . TRBV5-6 . 13 CASSLRNYYEQYF TGTGCCAGCAGCTTAAGGAACTACTACGAGCAGTACTTC
TRBJ1-6 TRBD1 TRBV3-1/TRBV3-2 . 15 CASSLGQTYNSPLHF TGTGCCAGCAGCCTGGGACAGACGTATAATTCACCCCTCCACTTT
TRBJ2-3 TRBD1 TRBV7-3 . 14 CASSATGITDTQYF TGTGCCAGCAGCGCGACAGGGATCACAGATACGCAGTATTTT
TRBJ2-3 . TRBV20-1 . 11 CSATRTDTQYF TGCAGTGCTACCCGGACAGATACGCAGTATTTT
TRBJ2-5 TRBD1 TRBV15 . 14 CATSRRQGWETQYF TGTGCCACCAGCAGACGACAGGGCTGGGAGACCCAGTACTTC
TRBJ1-4 . TRBV7-6 . 15 CASSFSGTPNEKLFF TGTGCCAGCAGCTTCTCGGGGACACCTAATGAAAAACTGTTTTTT
TRBJ1-6 . TRBV5-6 . 13 CASSLSLNSPLHF TGTGCCAGCAGCCTAAGCCTAAATTCACCCCTCCACTTT
TRBJ2-3 . TRBV7-2 . 14 CASSLYGGEYTQYF TGTGCCAGCAGCTTATACGGCGGCGAGTATACGCAGTATTTT
TRBJ2-2 TRBD1 TRBV3-1/TRBV3-2 . 18 CASSHYGSGGARTGELFF TGTGCCAGCAGCCACTATGGGTCAGGGGGCGCCCGCACCGGGGAGCTGTTTTTT
TRBJ2-1 . TRBV11-2 few 13 CASSLDSWSEQFF TGTGCCAGCAGCTTAGATTCATGGAGTGAGCAGTTCTTC
TRBJ2-7 . TRBV18 . 14 CASSPPARTYEQYF TGTGCCAGCTCACCACCGGCTAGAACCTACGAGCAGTACTTC